The next 19 T cell receptor beta chains were all read from a single sample in a study of blood T cell repertoires in COVID-19. Profiled with immunoSEQ multiplex PCR; TCRdb holds only in-frame clones, not every one. Altogether about 76,000 clones are present, over 75% being singletons, with the ten largest covering 5% to 6.5%. Sequenced: peripheral blood. These receptor sequences come from a man aged 45 to 65 with active COVID-19.

CDR3 region: CASSTRTTTTGELFF. CDR3 sequence (DNA): TGTGCCAGCAGTACAAGGACAACTACAACCGGGGAGCTGTTTTTT. The chain employs TRBV6-2 or TRBV6-3 and TRBJ2-2, with a possible D match to TRBD1 (5 bases). The germline gives CDR1 MNHEY, CDR2 SVGEGT. V was trimmed by 5 bases and J by 5 bases, leaving 15 bases between them. This CDR3 has 15 amino acids.

The J gene is TRBJ1-5, the V gene TRBV6-2 or TRBV6-3, with 11 bases aligning to TRBD1. The germline gives CDR1 MNHEY, CDR2 SVGEGT. V was clipped by 6 bases and J by 2 bases; unmatched bases: 18. The CDR3 spans 20 residues. DNA of the CDR3: TGTGCCAGCAGCCCCCGGACGGGACAGGGGGAACGTGTAGGCAATCAGCCCCAGCATTTT. Protein product: CASSPRTGQGERVGNQPQHF.

The V gene is TRBV7-2, the J gene TRBJ2-3; TRBD2 aligns across 10 bases. V shed 5 bases, J shed 7 bases, and the junction held 9 bases outside the gene matches. The CDR3 contains 15 residues. Looked up from germline, CDR1 is SGHTA and CDR2 is FQGNSA. The CDR3 here is CASSPPSGSVNTQYF. The CDR3 nucleotides are TGTGCCAGCAGCCCCCCTAGCGGGAGTGTAAATACGCAGTATTTT.

V and J are TRBV28 and TRBJ1-5; D perhaps matches TRBD1 (5 bases). Deletions cut 2 bases from V and 1 base from J, with 21 bases between. The CDR3 covers 19 residues. Germline V gene sequence: CDR1 MDHEN, CDR2 SYDVKM. The DNA of the CDR3 is TGTGCCAGCAGTTTACTTCTTATTACCCGGGACTCGAGCAATCAGCCCCAGCATTTT. This codes for CASSLLLITRDSSNQPQHF.

The V call is TRBV4-3, the J call TRBJ2-2; 7 bases are a match to TRBD1. V was pared by 0 bases and J by 0 bases, with 13 bases of the junction left unmatched. Germline V gives CDR1 LGHNA, CDR2 YSLEER. The CDR3 is 20 residues long. CDR3 DNA sequence: TGCGCCAGCAGCCAAGATTGGGACAGACCCCAACCCACGAACACCGGGGAGCTGTTTTTT. This gives the protein CASSQDWDRPQPTNTGELFF.

V usage is TRBV24-1 and J usage is TRBJ2-1; D is ambiguous. Germline V gene sequence: CDR1 KGHDR, CDR2 SFDVKD. V lost 5 bases and J 5 bases, leaving 12 bases between the germline ends. The CDR3 contains 14 residues. The CDR3 protein is CATSGLELDNEQFF. As DNA, the CDR3 is TGTGCCACCAGTGGATTAGAATTAGACAATGAGCAGTTCTTC.

This clone turned up a few times. The chain uses TRBV28 and TRBJ1-2, with 7 bases identical to TRBD1. Germline V gene lookup returns CDR1 MDHEN and CDR2 SYDVKM. The J segment lost 8 bases and the V segment lost 7 bases, leaving 16 bases of the junction unmatched. The CDR3 runs to 15 residues. The CDR3 region is CASMTPGGSRSGYTF. CDR3 bases: TGTGCCAGCATGACCCCAGGGGGAAGTCGGTCCGGCTACACCTTC.

The count of this clone is one. J is TRBJ2-3 and V is TRBV7-2, with D possibly TRBD2 on 5 matching bases. Germline CDR1 and CDR2: SGHTA and FQGNSA. Trimming removed 6 bases from V and 5 bases from J, with 9 bases in between. The CDR3 length is 12 residues. CDR3 bases: TGTGCCAGCAGGCTAGCAGGAGATACGCAGTATTTT. It yields the protein CASRLAGDTQYF.

This chain connects TRBV9 to TRBJ2-2; possible D gene TRBD2, 5 bases. The ends were cut back, 0 bases at V and 4 bases at J, with 10 bases in the middle. The CDR3 covers 15 residues. From germline, CDR1 is SGDLS and CDR2 YYNGEE. The CDR3 spells CASSVAGWGTGELFF. The CDR3 nucleotides are TGTGCCAGCAGCGTAGCGGGGTGGGGCACCGGGGAGCTGTTTTTT.

The J gene is TRBJ2-7, the V gene TRBV30; D perhaps matches TRBD2 (5 bases). The germline V gene encodes CDR1 GTSNPN and CDR2 SVGIG (reference sequence). The CDR3 spans 13 residues. V lost 1 base and J 6 bases, leaving 13 bases between the germline ends. CDR3 sequence: CAWSDFSGSEQYF. The CDR3 coding sequence is TGTGCCTGGAGTGATTTTTCGGGGAGCGAGCAGTACTTC.

This clone was seen a few times. This chain connects TRBV4-2 to TRBJ1-5, with D unclear. The CDR3 sequence is 16 residues long. CDR1 and CDR2 from the germline V gene are LGHNA and YNFKEQ. V was clipped by 0 bases and J by 5 bases, with 14 bases between them. CDR3 coding DNA: TGTGCCAGCAGCCAAGACCGCGAAAAAGCATATCAGCCCCAGCATTTT. Its protein product is CASSQDREKAYQPQHF.

The chain combines TRBV11-2 with TRBJ1-3; D uncertain. V was pared by 2 bases and J by 3 bases, with 14 bases between. CDR1 and CDR2 (germline): SGHAT, FQNNGV. The CDR3 spans 16 residues. This CDR3 is CASSLSGGGGGNTIYF. DNA for the CDR3: TGTGCCAGCAGCTTATCCGGCGGAGGAGGTGGAAACACCATATATTTT.

The CDR3 nucleotides read TGTGCCAGCAGTGAAGGGGGGGTCGGCACCTTC. Its protein product is CASSEGGVGTF. The rearrangement links TRBV6-1 to TRBJ1-2; a weak D match, TRBD1 (5 bases). Trimming took off 1 base at V and 13 bases at J, with 10 bases between the two ends. Per the germline V gene, CDR1 is MNHNS and CDR2 is SASEGT. This CDR3 comprises 11 residues.

The chain uses TRBV27 and TRBJ1-2; the D gene is possibly TRBD1 (5 bases). The V end lost 3 bases, the J end lost 2 bases, and 10 bases lay between the germline ends. The CDR3 has 14 residues. Germline V gene sequence: CDR1 MNHEY, CDR2 SMNVEV (reference sequence). The CDR3 sequence is CASSLRRQNYGYTF. DNA of the CDR3: TGTGCCAGCAGTTTGAGGCGACAGAACTATGGCTACACCTTC.

The V and J genes are TRBV28 and TRBJ2-3; tentatively, D is TRBD2 (6 bases). Trimming took off 8 bases at V and 8 bases at J, with 11 bases between the two ends. The CDR3 has 11 amino acids. Germline lookup yields CDR1 MDHEN and CDR2 SYDVKM. CDR3 in DNA: TGTGCCAGCCAAGGAGGGCGTACGCAGTATTTT. Protein product: CASQGGRTQYF.

The chain carries TRBV6-1 and TRBJ1-6, with a weak D call TRBD1 (5 bases). The V end was cut by 3 bases, the J end by 7 bases, with 16 bases between. Germline CDR1 is MNHNS and CDR2 is SASEGT. CDR3 length: 16 residues. The CDR3 nucleotides are TGTGCCAGCAGTGACTACGGGTCAGGGAGGAATTCACCCCTCCACTTT. Its translation: CASSDYGSGRNSPLHF.

A single count supports this clone. This rearrangement joins TRBV6-4 to TRBJ2-1, with 9 bases matching TRBD1. The V gene end was trimmed by 6 bases and the J gene end by 7 bases; junction bases not matched to a gene: 16. This CDR3 spans 17 amino acids. Germline-derived CDR1 and CDR2 are MRHNA and SNTAGT. The CDR3 loop is CASSQYPGQGPLNEQFF. As DNA, the CDR3 is TGTGCCAGCAGCCAATATCCGGGACAGGGACCTCTTAATGAGCAGTTCTTC.

This rearrangement joins TRBV6-2 or TRBV6-3 to TRBJ2-1; D is possibly TRBD2 (5 bases). Germline CDR1 and CDR2: MNHEY and SVGEGT. This CDR3 is 12 amino acids long. Trimming removed 2 bases from V and 12 bases from J, with 11 bases in between. This chain's CDR3 is CASSYAARGQFF. The CDR3 region has the DNA TGTGCCAGCAGTTACGCGGCCCGGGGGCAGTTCTTC.

This clone was observed a single time. The CDR3 region has the DNA TGTGCCAGCAGCTTAGCGCTAGTTGAACGGTACAATGAGCAGTTCTTC. Translating it yields CASSLALVERYNEQFF. The V gene is TRBV7-8, the J gene TRBJ2-1, with D unresolved. V lost 0 bases to trimming and J lost 4 bases, with 13 bases between them. Germline CDR1 is SGHVS and CDR2 is FQNEAQ. The CDR3 is 16 residues long.